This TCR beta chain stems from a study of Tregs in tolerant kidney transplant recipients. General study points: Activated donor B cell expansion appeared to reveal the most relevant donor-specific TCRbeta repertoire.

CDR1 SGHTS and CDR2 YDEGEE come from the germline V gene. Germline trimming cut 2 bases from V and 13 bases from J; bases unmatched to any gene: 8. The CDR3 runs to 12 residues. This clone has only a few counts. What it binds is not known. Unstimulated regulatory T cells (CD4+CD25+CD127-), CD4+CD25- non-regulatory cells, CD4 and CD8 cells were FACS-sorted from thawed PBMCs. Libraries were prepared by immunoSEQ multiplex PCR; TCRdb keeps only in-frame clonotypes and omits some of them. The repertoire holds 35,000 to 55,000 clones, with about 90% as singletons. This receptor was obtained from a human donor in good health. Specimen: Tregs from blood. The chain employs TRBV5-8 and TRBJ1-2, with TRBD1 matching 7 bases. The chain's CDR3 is CASSFPDRTSTF. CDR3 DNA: TGTGCCAGCAGCTTCCCGGACAGGACTAGCACCTTC.